The clone carrying this T cell receptor beta chain has a count of ten or more. Relying on iRepertoire HTBI primers and Arm-PCR of CDR3 regions, the team built TCR beta libraries. Each CDR3 protein is one row after TCRdb ran MiXCR on the multiplex PCR reads. The table shows more than 300,000 distinct CDR3 sequences, with about a sixth occurring only once. This record comes from a study of regulatory T cells in long-lasting Graves disease. V lost 6 bases, J lost 1 base, and 17 bases stayed unmatched. Per the germline V gene, CDR1 is MNHEY and CDR2 is SVGEGT. This CDR3 contains 18 residues. Sample time point: newly diagnosed GD, antithyroid drugs for less than 3 months. The TCR library was prepared using RNA isolated from PBMCs. These records were also assigned to another study, of T cells in Graves' hyperthyroidism and ophthalmopathy. That source reports: Every diagnosis used clinical symptoms, serum thyroxine and TRAb, thyroid ultrasound and orbital computed tomography.

The sequencing used peripheral blood mononuclear cells (PBMCs), collected at new diagnosis, from a patient treated with antithyroid drugs. The TCR comes from a young woman with Graves disease. This rearrangement joins TRBV6-2 or TRBV6-3 to TRBJ2-7, with 8 bases lining up with TRBD1. The CDR3 bases are TGTGCCAGCAGCACCCGAGGACAGGGATTAGGGATATCCTACGAGCAGTACTTC. Its translation is CASSTRGQGLGISYEQYF.